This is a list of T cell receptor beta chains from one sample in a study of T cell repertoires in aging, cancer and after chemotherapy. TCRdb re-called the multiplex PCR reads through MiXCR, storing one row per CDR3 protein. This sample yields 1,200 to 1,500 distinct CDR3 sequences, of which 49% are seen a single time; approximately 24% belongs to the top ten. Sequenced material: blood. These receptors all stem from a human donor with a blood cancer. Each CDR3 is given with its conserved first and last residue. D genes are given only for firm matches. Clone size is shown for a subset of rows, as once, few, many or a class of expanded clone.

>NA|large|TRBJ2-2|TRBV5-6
TGTGCCAGCAGGCAGTACACCGGGGAGCTGTTTTTT
CASRQYTGELFF
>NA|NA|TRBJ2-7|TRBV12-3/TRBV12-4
TGTGCCAGCAGCACAGGGACCTACGAGCAGTACTTC
CASSTGTYEQYF
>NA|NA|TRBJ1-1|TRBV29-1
TGCAGCGTTGTCCCCGTCGCAGGAACTTACACTGAAGCTTTCTTT
CSVVPVAGTYTEAFF
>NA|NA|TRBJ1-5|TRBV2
TGTGCCAGCAGCGAAACTAGCAATCAGCCCCAGCATTTT
CASSETSNQPQHF
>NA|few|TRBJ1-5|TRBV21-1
TGTGCCAGCAGCAAATTGTTCGGTGGGGAGGTACGCAATCAGCCCCAGCATTTT
CASSKLFGGEVRNQPQHF
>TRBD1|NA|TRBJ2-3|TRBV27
TGTGCCAGCAGCCCCCTCAGGACAGGGGGCTCCGCAGATACGCAGTATTTT
CASSPLRTGGSADTQYF
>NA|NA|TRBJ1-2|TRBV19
TGTGCCAGCCTCCCCCGGGGAGGGGACTATGGCTACACCTTC
CASLPRGGDYGYTF
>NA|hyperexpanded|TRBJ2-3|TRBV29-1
TGCAGCGTGGAGGGGACAACAGATACGCAGTATTTT
CSVEGTTDTQYF
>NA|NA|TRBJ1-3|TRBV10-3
TGTGCCATCAGCACACCGTTGGTTCATGGAAACACCATATATTTT
CAISTPLVHGNTIYF
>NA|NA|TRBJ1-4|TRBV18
TGTGCCAGCTCATCCTTGTCGGGGTGGAATGAAAAACTGTTTTTT
CASSSLSGWNEKLFF
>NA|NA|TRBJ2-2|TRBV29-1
TGCAGCGTGGTGGCCCCGGACGAATCTTACACCGGGGAGCTGTTTTTT
CSVVAPDESYTGELFF
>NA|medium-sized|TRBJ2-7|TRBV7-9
TGTGCCAGCAGCTTAACGACGTGGAGGGAGCAGTACTTC
CASSLTTWREQYF
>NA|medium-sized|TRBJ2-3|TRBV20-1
TGCAGTGCTAGCAGTAGGGCGAGTTCTAGCACAGATACGCAGTATTTT
CSASSRASSSTDTQYF
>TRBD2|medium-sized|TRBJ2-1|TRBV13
TGTGCCAGCAGCCCAACTAGCGGCAATGAGCAGTTCTTC
CASSPTSGNEQFF
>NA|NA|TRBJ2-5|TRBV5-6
TGTGCCAGCAGCTCAATAATCGGGAATCTGGGCGAGACCCAGTACTTC
CASSSIIGNLGETQYF
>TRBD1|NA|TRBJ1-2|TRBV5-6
TGTGCCAGCAGCCCCCCGGGACAGGGATGGAACTATGGCTACACCTTC
CASSPPGQGWNYGYTF
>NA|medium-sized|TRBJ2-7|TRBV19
TGTGCCAGTAGTATAGCCCCGACAACCTACGAGCAGTACTTC
CASSIAPTTYEQYF
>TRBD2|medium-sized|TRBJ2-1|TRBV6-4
TGTGCCAGCAGTGACGGACTAGCGGGGGGGCATGAGCAGTTCTTC
CASSDGLAGGHEQFF
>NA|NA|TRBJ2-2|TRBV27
TGTGCCAGCAGTTTAAATGGACGGCAAGCTGGCGGGGAGCTGTTTTTT
CASSLNGRQAGGELFF
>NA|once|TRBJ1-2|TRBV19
TGTGCCAGTAGTTTGGGGGTAGCTGGCTACACCTTC
CASSLGVAGYTF
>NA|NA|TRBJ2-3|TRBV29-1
TGCAGCGTTGGGGGGACAACAGATACGCAGTATTTT
CSVGGTTDTQYF
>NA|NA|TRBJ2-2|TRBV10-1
TGCGCCAGCAGTGAAGGGATTAGCACCGGGGAGCTGTTTTTT
CASSEGISTGELFF
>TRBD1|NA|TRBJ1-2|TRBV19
TGTGCCACACGGAACAGGGGGCGGGATGGCTATGGCTACACCTTC
CATRNRGRDGYGYTF
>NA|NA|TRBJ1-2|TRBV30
TGTGCCTGGAGAAATGAAGGGTACTATGGCTACACCTTC
CAWRNEGYYGYTF
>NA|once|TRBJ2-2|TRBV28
TGTGCCAGCGGGTCGGGGGAGCACCGGGGAGCCATGTTTTTT
CASGSGEHRGAMFF
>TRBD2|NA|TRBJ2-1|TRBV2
TGTGCCAGCAGTCTGACTAGCGGGAGGGGAGAGCAGTTCTTC
CASSLTSGRGEQFF
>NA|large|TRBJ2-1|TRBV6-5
TGTGCCAGCAGTTACGAGGGCAGGGCCTCCTACAATGAGCAGTTCTTC
CASSYEGRASYNEQFF
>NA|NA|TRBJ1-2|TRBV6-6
TGTGCCAGCAGTTACAGGACAGAGGCTAACTATGGCTACACCTTC
CASSYRTEANYGYTF
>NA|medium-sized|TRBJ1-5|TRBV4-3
TGCGCCAGCAGCCAAGAAGGGGGGAATCAGCCCCAGCATTTT
CASSQEGGNQPQHF
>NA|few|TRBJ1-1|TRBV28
TGTGCCAGCAGTTTGTATTCCCTCCAATCTGAAGCTTTCTTT
CASSLYSLQSEAFF
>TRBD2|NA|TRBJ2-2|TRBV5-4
TGTGCCAGCAGTTACGGGGGACTAGCGGGAGGTGGCACCGGGGAGCTGTTTTTT
CASSYGGLAGGGTGELFF
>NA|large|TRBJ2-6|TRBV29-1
TGCAGCGTGGAGGGATCCTTAAACCCTCGAGAAGGGGCCAACGTCCTGACTTTC
CSVEGSLNPREGANVLTF
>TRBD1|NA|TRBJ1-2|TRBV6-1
TGTGCCAGCAGTGAGAGGACAGGGGGTTACTATGGCTACACCTTC
CASSERTGGYYGYTF
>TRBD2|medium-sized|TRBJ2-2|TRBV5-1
TGCGCCAGCAGCTTGTTGACTAGCGGGGGAAGCGGGGAGCTGTTTTTT
CASSLLTSGGSGELFF
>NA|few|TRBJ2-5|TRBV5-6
TGTGCCAGCAGCTTGGACTGGACAACAGAGACCCAGTACTTC
CASSLDWTTETQYF
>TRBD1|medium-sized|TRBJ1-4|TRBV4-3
TGCGCCAGCAGCCCCACAGGGGGTGAGTTGGAAAAACTGTTTTTT
CASSPTGGELEKLFF
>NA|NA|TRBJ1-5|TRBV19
TGTGCCAGTAGCCACAGGGTTTACCAGCCCCAGCATTTT
CASSHRVYQPQHF
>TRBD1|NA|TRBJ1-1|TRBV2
TGTGCCAGCAGAGGACAGGAGAACACTGAAGCTTTCTTT
CASRGQENTEAFF
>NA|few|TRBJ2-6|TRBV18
TGTGCCAGCTCACCAGGACTAATAACCTTCTCTGGGGCCAACGTCCTGACTTTC
CASSPGLITFSGANVLTF
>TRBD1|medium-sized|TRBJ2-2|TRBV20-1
TGCAGTGCTAGCCACCCAGACAGGGGAGCCGGGGAGCTGTTTTTT
CSASHPDRGAGELFF
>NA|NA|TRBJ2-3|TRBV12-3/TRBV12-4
TGTGCCAGCAGCCCTAGGCACCAAAGCACAGATACGCAGTATTTT
CASSPRHQSTDTQYF
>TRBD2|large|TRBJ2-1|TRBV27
TGTGCCAGCAGTTTCGGGACTAGGAGCTACAATGAGCAGTTCTTC
CASSFGTRSYNEQFF
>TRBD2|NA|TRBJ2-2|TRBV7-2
TGTGCCAGCAGCTCAGCGGGAGCCGTGAACACCGGGGAGCTGTTTTTT
CASSSAGAVNTGELFF
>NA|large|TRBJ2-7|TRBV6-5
TGTGCCAGCAACAGTGCGACCGGCTCCTACGAGCAGTACTTC
CASNSATGSYEQYF
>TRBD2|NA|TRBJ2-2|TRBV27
TGTGCCAGCAGCCTTTATAGCGGGGCGAACACCGGGGAGCTGTTTTTT
CASSLYSGANTGELFF
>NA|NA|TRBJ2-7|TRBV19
TGTGCCAGTCGGGACACAACCTACGAGCAGTACTTC
CASRDTTYEQYF
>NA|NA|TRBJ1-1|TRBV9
TGTGCCAGCAGCGTAGGGGCAGGGGCGCAGAACACTGAAGCTTTCTTT
CASSVGAGAQNTEAFF
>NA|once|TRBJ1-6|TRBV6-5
TGTGCCAGCAGTTACGGGGCGGGTGATTCACCCCTCCACTTT
CASSYGAGDSPLHF
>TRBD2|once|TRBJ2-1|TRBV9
TGTGCCAGCAGTCCAGCCGGGACTATGCTTGTTGAGCAGTTCTTT
CASSPAGTMLVEQFF
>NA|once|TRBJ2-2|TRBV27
TGTGCCAGCAGTTCCCCGAGGGGGGGGCGGCAAACCGGGGAGCTGTTTTTT
CASSSPRGGRQTGELFF
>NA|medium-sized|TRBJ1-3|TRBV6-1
TGTGCCAGCAGTAGAAGAAACACCATATATTTT
CASSRRNTIYF